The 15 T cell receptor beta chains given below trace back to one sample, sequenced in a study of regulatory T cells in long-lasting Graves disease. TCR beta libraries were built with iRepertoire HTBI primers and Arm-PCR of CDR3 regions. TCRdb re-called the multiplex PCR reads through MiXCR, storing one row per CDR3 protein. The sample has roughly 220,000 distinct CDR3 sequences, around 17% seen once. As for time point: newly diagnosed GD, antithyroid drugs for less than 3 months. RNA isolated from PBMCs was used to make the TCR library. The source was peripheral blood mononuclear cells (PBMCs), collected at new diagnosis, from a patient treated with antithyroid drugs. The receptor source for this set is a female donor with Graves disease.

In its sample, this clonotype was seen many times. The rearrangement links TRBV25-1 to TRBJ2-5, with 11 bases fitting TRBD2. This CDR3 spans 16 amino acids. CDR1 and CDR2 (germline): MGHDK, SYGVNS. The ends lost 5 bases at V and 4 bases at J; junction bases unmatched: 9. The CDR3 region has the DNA TGTGCCAGCAGTCCGTTAGCGGGAGGGCCGCGAGAGACCCAGTACTTC. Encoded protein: CASSPLAGGPRETQYF.

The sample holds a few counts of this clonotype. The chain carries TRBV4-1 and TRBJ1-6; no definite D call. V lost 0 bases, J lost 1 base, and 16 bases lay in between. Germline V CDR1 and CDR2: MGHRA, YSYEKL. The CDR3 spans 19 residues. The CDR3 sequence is CASSQEGPERRSYNSPLHF. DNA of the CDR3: TGCGCCAGCAGCCAAGAGGGCCCGGAGCGTCGTTCCTATAATTCACCCCTCCACTTT.

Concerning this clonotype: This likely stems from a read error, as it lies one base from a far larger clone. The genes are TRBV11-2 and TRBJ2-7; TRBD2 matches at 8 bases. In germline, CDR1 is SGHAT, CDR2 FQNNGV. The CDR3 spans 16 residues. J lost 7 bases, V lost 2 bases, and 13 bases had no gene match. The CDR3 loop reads CASSLRRSGTRNEQYF. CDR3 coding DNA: TGTGCCAGCAGCTTAAGGAGAAGCGGGACTAGGAATGAGCAGTACTTC. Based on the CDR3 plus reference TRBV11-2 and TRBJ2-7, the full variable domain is EAGVAQSPRYKIIEKRQSVAFWCNPISGHATLYWYQQILGQGPKLLIQFQNNGVVDDSQLPKDRFSAERLKGVDSTLKIQPAKLEDSAVYLCASSLRRSGTRNEQYFGPGTRLTVT.

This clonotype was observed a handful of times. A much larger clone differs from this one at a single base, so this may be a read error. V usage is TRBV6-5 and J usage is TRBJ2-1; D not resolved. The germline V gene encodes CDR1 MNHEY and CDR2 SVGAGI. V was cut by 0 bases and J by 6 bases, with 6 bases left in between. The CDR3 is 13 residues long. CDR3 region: CASSYSRGNEQFF. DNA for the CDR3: TGTGCCAGCAGTTACTCGAGAGGCAATGAGCAGTTCTTC.

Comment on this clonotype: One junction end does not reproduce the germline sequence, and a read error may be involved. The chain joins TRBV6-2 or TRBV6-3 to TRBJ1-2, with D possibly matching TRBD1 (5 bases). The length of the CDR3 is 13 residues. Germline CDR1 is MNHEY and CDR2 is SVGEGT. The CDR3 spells CANSLRQWAGYTF. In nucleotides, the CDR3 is TGTGCCAACAGTTTGAGACAGTGGGCGGGCTACACCTTC.

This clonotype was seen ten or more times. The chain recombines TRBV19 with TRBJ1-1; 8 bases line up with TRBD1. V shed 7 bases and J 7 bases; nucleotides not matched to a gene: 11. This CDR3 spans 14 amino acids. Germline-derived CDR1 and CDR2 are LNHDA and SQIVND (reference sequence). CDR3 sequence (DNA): TGTGCCAGTACCAAGGACAGGGCGAGCAATGAAGCTTTCTTT. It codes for CASTKDRASNEAFF.

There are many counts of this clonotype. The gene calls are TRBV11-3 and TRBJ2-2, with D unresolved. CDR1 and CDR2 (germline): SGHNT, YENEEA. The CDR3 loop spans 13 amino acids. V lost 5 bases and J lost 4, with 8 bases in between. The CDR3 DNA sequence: TGTGCCAGCAGCCTGGACGCCACCGGGGAGCTGTTTTTT. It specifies CASSLDATGELFF.

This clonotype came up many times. CDR3 nucleotide sequence: TGTGCCAGGGGGAGCGGGAGGGCCGGAGAGCAGTTCTTC. Its translation: CARGSGRAGEQFF. This chain uses TRBV6-1 with TRBJ2-1; TRBD2 aligns across 10 bases. The CDR3 runs 13 residues. Germline V gene lookup returns CDR1 MNHNS and CDR2 SASEGT. V was clipped by 9 bases and J by 10 bases; unmatched bases: 9.

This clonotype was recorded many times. This CDR3 reads CATTSGRGIGNEQFF. CDR3 in DNA: TGTGCCACCACTTCGGGACGGGGAATAGGGAATGAGCAGTTCTTC. The chain links TRBV27 to TRBJ2-1, with D tentatively TRBD1 or TRBD2 (5 bases each). The CDR3 has 15 amino acids. V lost 10 bases and J 7 bases, leaving 23 bases between the germline ends. CDR1 and CDR2 (germline): MNHEY, SMNVEV (reference sequence).

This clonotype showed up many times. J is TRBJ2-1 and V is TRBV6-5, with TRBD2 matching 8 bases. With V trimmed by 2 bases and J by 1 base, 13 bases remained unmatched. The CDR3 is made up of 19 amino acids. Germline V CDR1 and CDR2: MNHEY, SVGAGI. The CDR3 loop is CASSYTGHRTSWSYNEQFF. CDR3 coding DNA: TGTGCCAGCAGTTACACGGGACACCGGACTAGCTGGTCCTACAATGAGCAGTTCTTC.

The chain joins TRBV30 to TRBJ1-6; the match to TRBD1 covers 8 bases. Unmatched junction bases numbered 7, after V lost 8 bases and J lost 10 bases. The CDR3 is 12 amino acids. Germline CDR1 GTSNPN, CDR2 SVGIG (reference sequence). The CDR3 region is CAGGQGTSPLHF. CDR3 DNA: TGTGCCGGTGGACAGGGAACATCACCCCTCCACTTT. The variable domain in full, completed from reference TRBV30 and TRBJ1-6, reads SQTIHQWPATLVQPVGSPLSLECTVEGTSNPNLYWYRQAAGRGLQLLFYSVGIGQISSEVPQNLSASRPQDRQFILSSKKLLLSDSGFYLCAGGQGTSPLHFGNGTRLTVT.

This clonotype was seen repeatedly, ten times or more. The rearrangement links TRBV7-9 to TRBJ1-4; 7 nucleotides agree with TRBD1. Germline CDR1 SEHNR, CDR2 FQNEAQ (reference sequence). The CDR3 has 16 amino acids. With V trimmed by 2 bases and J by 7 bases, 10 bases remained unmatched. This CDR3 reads CASSLRVRGPGEKLFF. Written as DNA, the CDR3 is TGTGCCAGCAGCTTACGTGTAAGGGGGCCTGGTGAAAAACTGTTTTTT.

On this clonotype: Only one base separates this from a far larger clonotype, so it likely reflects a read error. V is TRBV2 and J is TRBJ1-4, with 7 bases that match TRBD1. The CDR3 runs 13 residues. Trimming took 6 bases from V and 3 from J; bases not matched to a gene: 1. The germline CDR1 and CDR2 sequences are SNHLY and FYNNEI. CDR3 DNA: TGTGCCAGCAGGGGGACAGCTAATGAAAAACTGTTTTTT. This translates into CASRGTANEKLFF.

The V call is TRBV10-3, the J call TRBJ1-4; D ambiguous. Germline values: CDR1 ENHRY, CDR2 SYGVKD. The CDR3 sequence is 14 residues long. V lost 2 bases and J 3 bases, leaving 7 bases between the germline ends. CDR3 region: CAISEVVANEKLFF. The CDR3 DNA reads TGTGCCATCAGTGAGGTTGTAGCTAATGAAAAACTGTTTTTT.

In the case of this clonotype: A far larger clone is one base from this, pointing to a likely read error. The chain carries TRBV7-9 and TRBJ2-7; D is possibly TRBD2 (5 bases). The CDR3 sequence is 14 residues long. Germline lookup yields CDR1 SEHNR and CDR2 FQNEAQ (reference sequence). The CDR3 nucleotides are TGTGCCGGCAGCTTAGCGAGTAGTTCTGACGAGCAGTACTTC. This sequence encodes CAGSLASSSDEQYF.